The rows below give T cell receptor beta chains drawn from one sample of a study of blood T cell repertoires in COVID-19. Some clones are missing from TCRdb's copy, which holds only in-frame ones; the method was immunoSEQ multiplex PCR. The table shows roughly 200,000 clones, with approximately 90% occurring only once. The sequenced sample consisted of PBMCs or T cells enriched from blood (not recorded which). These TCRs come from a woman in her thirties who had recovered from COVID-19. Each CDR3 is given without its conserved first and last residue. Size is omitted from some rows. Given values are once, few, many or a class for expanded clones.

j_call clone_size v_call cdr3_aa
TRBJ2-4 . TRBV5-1 ASSDPPGTGKGGKNIQY
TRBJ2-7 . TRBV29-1 SGTRAGHPYEQY
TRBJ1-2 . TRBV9 ASSVFITTGNDPNYGYT
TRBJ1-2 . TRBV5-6 ASSYFRQNSNYGYT
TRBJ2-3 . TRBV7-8 ASSPTTTSSTDTQY
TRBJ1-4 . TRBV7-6 ASSLSGGGEKLF
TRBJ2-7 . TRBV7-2 ASSRQRGKSYEQY
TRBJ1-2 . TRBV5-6 ASSGGRRNYGYT
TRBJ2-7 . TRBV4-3 ASSQETDRVYEQY
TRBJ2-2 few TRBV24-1 ATMAGGDTGELF
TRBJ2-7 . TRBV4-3 ASSQDRRTSGSYEQY